The sequence of this T cell receptor (beta chain) was determined in a study of blood T cell repertoires in COVID-19. Profiling relied on immunoSEQ multiplex PCR, and the TCRdb table lists in-frame clones only, not all of them. The table lists over 25,000 clones, about 89% of them singletons. The CDR3 length is 15 residues. Germline V gives CDR1 SGHNT, CDR2 YYREEE (reference sequence). V was cut by 1 base and J by 6 bases, with 17 bases left in between. Sequencing was performed on peripheral blood. This clonotype was obtained from a human donor with active COVID-19. The donor label of this sample is uncertain. The chain is built from TRBV5-4 and TRBJ2-7, with TRBD2 as a possible D gene (6 bases). CDR3 coding DNA: TGTGCCAGCAGCTTGTATGCTAGCGTTAATTTCGAGCAGTACTTC. Translated, it gives CASSLYASVNFEQYF.